This T cell receptor (beta chain) was retrieved from a study of technical replicates of blood from a few donors. The method was immunoSEQ multiplex PCR; TCRdb's version includes in-frame clones alone and lacks a portion of them. This repertoire shows 66,000 or so clones, around 97% found once; its top ten account for 0.15% to 0.25%. The junction had 2 bases not matched to a gene; V was cut back by 6 bases and J by 3 bases. Germline V gene lookup returns CDR1 MNHEY and CDR2 SVGAGI. The CDR3 spans 14 residues. The specimen was T cells isolated from PBMCs. This sequence originates from a human donor in good health. The chain carries TRBV6-5 and TRBJ2-2; 9 nucleotides line up with TRBD1. This CDR3 is CASSHRGHTGELFF. Written as DNA, the CDR3 is TGTGCCAGCAGCCACAGGGGGCACACCGGGGAGCTGTTTTTT.